The 32 T cell receptor beta chains below all came from one sample that was sequenced in a study of spatial heterogeneity in lung cancer. TCRdb called the 5' RACE reads again in MiXCR, with one record for every CDR3 protein. The sample carries 30,000 to 45,000 distinct CDR3 sequences, 2.5% to 3.5% recorded once. Time point given: sample taken at primary tumor resection. The sequencing used normal lung tissue next to the tumor, collected at surgery. The receptors here all came from a male donor with early-stage non-small cell lung cancer.

At least ten counts were recorded for this clonotype. V gene TRBV4-1 combines with J gene TRBJ1-4; D possibly corresponds to TRBD1 (5 bases). The V end lost 4 bases, the J end lost 13 bases, and 16 bases lay between the germline ends. CDR1 is MGHRA and CDR2 is YSYEKL in the germline V gene. The CDR3 is made up of 13 amino acids. CDR3 nucleotides: TGCGCCAGCAGCCGAGTCGGGGCTCGGGGACTGTTTTTT. It is translated as CASSRVGARGLFF.

This clonotype was picked up many times. The chain uses TRBV18 and TRBJ1-6, with 7 positions matching TRBD1. The CDR3 totals 15 residues. Trimming at V came to 3 bases and at J to 8 bases, leaving 7 bases not matched to a gene. CDR1 and CDR2 (germline): KGHSH, LQKENI. The CDR3 DNA reads TGTGCCAGCTCACCTGGACAGGCGGGGGATTCACCCCTCCACTTT. This gives the protein CASSPGQAGDSPLHF.

This clonotype was seen many times. The chain recombines TRBV21-1 with TRBJ1-2; the table's D call TRBD1 went unverified against the DNA. TRBV21-1 is classified as a pseudogene. This CDR3 spans 14 amino acids. This CDR3 reads CASSNLGQGRGYTF. DNA of the CDR3: TGTGCCAGCAGCAACCTGGGACAGGGGAGAGGCTACACCTTC.

By sample share, this clonotype is medium-sized. This sequence joins TRBV28 and TRBJ2-7; D not resolved. Germline values: CDR1 MDHEN, CDR2 SYDVKM. The V and J ends lost 7 bases and 6 bases respectively, with 16 bases between them. This CDR3 spans 13 amino acids. The chain's CDR3 is CASNLRAVGEQYF. The CDR3 DNA follows: TGTGCCAGCAACCTAAGGGCCGTTGGCGAGCAGTACTTC.

This clonotype was recorded at least ten times. The chain carries TRBV4-1 and TRBJ2-1; possible D gene TRBD1, 5 bases. Germline lookup yields CDR1 MGHRA and CDR2 YSYEKL. The CDR3 has 15 residues. Trimming removed 4 bases from V and 5 bases from J, with 15 bases in between. CDR3 bases: TGCGCCAGCAGCCCTGTGGCCAGGGAAGACAATGAGCAGTTCTTC. It specifies CASSPVAREDNEQFF.

This clonotype was detected ten times or more. This rearrangement joins TRBV27 to TRBJ2-2; D might be TRBD1 (6 bases). The V end was cut by 8 bases, the J end by 4 bases, with 14 bases between. The CDR3 loop spans 14 amino acids. Germline loops: CDR1 MNHEY, CDR2 SMNVEV (reference sequence). CDR3 protein: CASRRTARTGELFF. CDR3 DNA sequence: TGTGCCAGCCGAAGGACAGCACGCACCGGGGAGCTGTTTTTT.

This clonotype was seen many times. The rearrangement links TRBV20-1 to TRBJ2-5, with 10 bases fitting TRBD2. CDR3 length: 16 residues. CDR1 is DFQATT, CDR2 SNEGSKA, per germline (reference sequence). The V gene end was trimmed by 0 bases and the J gene end by 4 bases; junction bases not matched to a gene: 8. The CDR3 bases are TGCAGTGCTAGAGATCAAAGCGGGAGGGCCGTAGAGACCCAGTACTTC. It yields the protein CSARDQSGRAVETQYF.

This clonotype was seen many times. The chain couples TRBV2 to TRBJ1-1, with 8 bases matching TRBD1. Germline CDR1 reads SNHLY; CDR2 reads FYNNEI. The CDR3 consists of 13 residues. V trimming: 10 bases; J trimming: 1 base; junction bases outside the gene matches: 5. The CDR3 loop is CATLTGANTEAFF. The CDR3 nucleotides are TGTGCCACCCTGACAGGGGCGAACACTGAAGCTTTCTTT.

This clonotype was seen many times. The chain links TRBV28 to TRBJ1-1, with a weak D call TRBD1 (5 bases). Germline lookup yields CDR1 MDHEN and CDR2 SYDVKM. The CDR3 sequence is 15 residues long. Between the trimmed V and J ends, which lost 2 bases and 5 bases, there was a span of 15 bases. CDR3 protein: CASSLVSKGNTEAFF. Here the CDR3 DNA reads TGTGCCAGCAGTTTAGTGAGTAAGGGGAATACTGAAGCTTTCTTT.

There are many counts of this clonotype. The rearrangement uses TRBV28 and TRBJ1-5; D gene uncertain. Trimming stripped 5 bases from V and 0 bases from J, with 8 bases between. The germline V gene has CDR1 MDHEN and CDR2 SYDVKM. The CDR3 consists of 14 residues. The CDR3 region has the DNA TGTGCCAGCAGTCCCGCGGGTAGCAATCAGCCCCAGCATTTT. This translates into CASSPAGSNQPQHF.

This clonotype was recorded at least ten times. This rearrangement joins TRBV4-1 to TRBJ2-7, with no clear D. CDR3 length equals 14 residues. The germline gives CDR1 MGHRA, CDR2 YSYEKL. V shed 0 bases and J shed 4 bases, with 10 bases lying between them. CDR3 sequence reads: CASSQDLNTYEQYF. For the CDR3, the DNA is TGCGCCAGCAGCCAAGACCTTAACACGTACGAGCAGTACTTC.

There are many counts of this clonotype. The chain uses TRBV29-1 and TRBJ2-1; 10 bases match TRBD2. The V and J ends lost 8 bases and 7 bases, in that order; junction bases with no gene match: 14. Germline CDR1 and CDR2: SQVTM and ANQGSEA. The CDR3 loop spans 15 amino acids. The CDR3 DNA follows: TGCAGCTCCTCCCACTCTAGCGGGAGCGGGAATGAGCAGTTCTTC. Translated: CSSSHSSGSGNEQFF.

This clonotype has at least ten counts. The gene calls are TRBV7-8 and TRBJ2-3, with no clear D. There are 17 residues in the CDR3. CDR1 is SGHVS and CDR2 is FQNEAQ in the germline V gene. The V gene lost 5 bases and the J gene lost 2 bases, with 20 bases spanning the gap. CDR3 DNA: TGTGCCAGCAGCGCCTCACGAGCCAGAGCCCCCACAGATACGCAGTATTTT. Translated, it gives CASSASRARAPTDTQYF. The variable domain in full, with the rest retrieved from reference TRBV7-8 and TRBJ2-3, is GAGVSQSPRYKVAKRGQDVALRCDPISGHVSLFWYQQALGQGPEFLTYFQNEAQLDKSGLPSDRFFAERPEGSVSTLKIQRTQQEDSAVYLCASSASRARAPTDTQYFGPGTRLTVL.

Ten or more counts support this clonotype. The CDR3 sequence: CAISEGRARDTEAFF. Written as DNA, the CDR3 is TGTGCCATCAGTGAAGGTCGGGCTCGAGACACTGAAGCTTTCTTT. The chain combines TRBV10-3 with TRBJ1-1; D is unresolved. Germline V gene sequence: CDR1 ENHRY, CDR2 SYGVKD. With 3 bases removed from V and 3 bases from J, the gap between germline ends came to 14 bases. The CDR3 has 15 residues.

This clonotype was observed many times. This chain links TRBV5-1 with TRBJ2-7; 9 bases are a match to TRBD1. In germline, CDR1 is SGHRS, CDR2 YFSETQ. J lost 0 bases, V lost 5 bases, and 6 bases had no gene match. The CDR3 consists of 15 residues. The CDR3 coding sequence is TGCGCCAGCAGACAAGGGACAGGGAGCTCCTACGAGCAGTACTTC. This encodes CASRQGTGSSYEQYF.

This clonotype was detected many times. The CDR3 spells CATSRDLSSNTGELFF. DNA for the CDR3: TGTGCCACCAGCAGAGATCTGAGCTCGAACACCGGGGAGCTGTTTTTT. This chain joins TRBV15 and TRBJ2-2; D gene ambiguous. Per the germline V gene, CDR1 is LNHNV and CDR2 is YYDKDF (reference sequence). This CDR3 has 16 residues. V lost 0 bases and J 0 bases, leaving 8 bases between the germline ends.

This clonotype was recorded many times. The CDR3 region is CASSSQGWDTQYF. CDR3 bases: TGTGCCAGCAGTTCACAGGGTTGGGATACGCAGTATTTT. The chain recombines TRBV6-5 with TRBJ2-3; D possibly corresponds to TRBD1 (6 bases). V was shortened by 4 bases and J by 6 bases, with 11 bases between the two germline ends. The CDR3 contains 13 residues. Germline CDR1 reads MNHEY; CDR2 reads SVGAGI.

This clonotype was seen ten or more times. This chain uses TRBV3-1 with TRBJ2-3, with D perhaps matching TRBD1 (5 bases). The CDR3 loop spans 13 amino acids. Trimming took off 1 base at V and 8 bases at J, with 10 bases between the two ends. Germline V CDR1 and CDR2: LGHDT, YNNKEL (reference sequence). The CDR3 coding sequence is TGTGCCAGCAGCCAAGGGGGCAGGCGTACGCAGTATTTT. Its translation: CASSQGGRRTQYF.

This clonotype has a count of ten or more. The chain is built from TRBV10-3 and TRBJ2-1; 12 positions match TRBD1. The CDR3 spans 21 residues. V was pared by 2 bases and J by 4 bases, with 18 bases of the junction left unmatched. The germline CDR1 and CDR2 sequences are ENHRY and SYGVKD. As DNA, the CDR3 is TGTGCCATCAGTGAGAGGATTAGGGACAGGGGGCAGTATCGCAAGTACAATGAGCAGTTCTTC. Protein sequence: CAISERIRDRGQYRKYNEQFF.

The chain is built from TRBV14 and TRBJ2-6; D is unresolved. This CDR3 region has 14 residues. Trimming stripped 4 bases from V and 4 bases from J, with 8 bases between. Per the germline V gene, CDR1 is SGHDN and CDR2 is FVKESK. As DNA, the CDR3 is TGTGCCAGCAGCCCCGAATTGGGGGCCAACGTCCTGACTTTC. This encodes CASSPELGANVLTF.

V is TRBV6-2 or TRBV6-3 and J is TRBJ2-7; the D gene is possibly TRBD2 (5 bases). The germline V gene encodes CDR1 MNHEY and CDR2 SVGEGT. The CDR3 loop spans 12 amino acids. V lost 8 bases and J lost 0, with 8 bases in between. DNA for the CDR3: TGTGCCAGCCGGGAATACTCCTACGAGCAGTACTTC. It is translated as CASREYSYEQYF.

The V call is TRBV25-1, the J call TRBJ1-4, with 10 bases fitting TRBD1. This CDR3 contains 18 residues. The V gene's germline CDR1 is MGHDK and CDR2 SYGVNS. The trim removed 3 bases at V and 4 bases at J, leaving 11 bases unmatched. This CDR3 is CASSDPPGQGQGNEKLFF. The CDR3 DNA sequence: TGTGCCAGCAGTGACCCACCGGGACAGGGGCAGGGTAATGAAAAACTGTTTTTT.

This clonotype was recorded at least ten times. This chain connects TRBV5-1 to TRBJ2-1; D is unresolved. Between the trimmed V and J ends, which lost 9 bases and 8 bases, there was a span of 12 bases. The CDR3 is 11 amino acids. In germline, CDR1 is SGHRS, CDR2 YFSETQ. DNA of the CDR3: TGCGCCACCCGCCGGCTTGATGAGCAGTTCTTC. It specifies CATRRLDEQFF.

This clonotype has a count of ten or more. The chain recombines TRBV20-1 with TRBJ2-3; 8 bases map to TRBD1. Per germline, CDR1 DFQATT and CDR2 SNEGSKA (reference sequence). The CDR3 is 13 residues long. V trimming: 3 bases; J trimming: 3 bases; junction bases outside the gene matches: 2. Written as DNA, the CDR3 is TGCAGTGCTAGCCGGGACAGGACAGATACGCAGTATTTT. Amino acids: CSASRDRTDTQYF.

A remark on this clonotype: An end of the junction differs from the germline gene, which may be a read error. The DNA for the CDR3 is TGTGCCAGCAGTTTCGGTGGGGGCATCTACGATGAGCAGTTCTTC. Translated, it gives CASSFGGGIYDEQFF. This rearrangement joins TRBV12-3 or TRBV12-4 to TRBJ2-1, with D possibly matching TRBD1 (6 bases). This CDR3 is 15 amino acids long.

This clonotype has at least ten counts. This sequence joins TRBV5-8 and TRBJ2-1; 12 bases align to TRBD2. The CDR3 extends over 20 amino acids. CDR1 is SGHTS and CDR2 is YDEGEE in the germline V gene. With 0 bases clipped from V and 0 bases from J, the junction kept 10 bases outside the gene matches. The CDR3 DNA sequence: TGTGCCAGCAGCTTGGCCGAGACTAGCGGGGGCCCGAGCTCCTACAATGAGCAGTTCTTC. It specifies CASSLAETSGGPSSYNEQFF.

This clonotype was seen repeatedly, ten times or more. The chain uses TRBV24-1 and TRBJ2-2; D is possibly TRBD2 (6 bases). From germline, CDR1 is KGHDR and CDR2 SFDVKD. The CDR3 is 15 amino acids. Trimming shortened V by 7 bases and J by 2 bases, and 13 bases separated the two germline ends. The CDR3 region has the DNA TGTGCCACCAGCCGCGGGGAAGATAACACCGGGGAGCTGTTTTTT. Translated: CATSRGEDNTGELFF.

This clonotype was picked up many times. V gene TRBV29-1 combines with J gene TRBJ2-7; 9 bases are shared with TRBD2. The CDR3 sequence is 15 residues long. The V segment lost 4 bases and the J segment 7 bases; nucleotides outside the gene matches: 14. Germline V gene sequence: CDR1 SQVTM, CDR2 ANQGSEA. The CDR3 reads CSVVMSGGPLGEQYF. The CDR3 DNA reads TGCAGCGTTGTAATGAGCGGGGGGCCTCTAGGTGAGCAGTACTTC.

This clonotype was seen at least ten times. The chain has TRBV12-3 or TRBV12-4 and TRBJ2-1; D not certain. V gave up 5 bases and J gave up 7 bases, with 15 bases separating them. There are 14 residues in the CDR3. In DNA, the CDR3 is TGTGCCAGCAGTCCTCCCCCTCGAGCGAATGAGCAGTTCTTC. Residues: CASSPPPRANEQFF.

This clonotype was seen at least ten times. The chain carries TRBV11-2 and TRBJ1-1; D remains unclear. Germline V gene sequence: CDR1 SGHAT, CDR2 FQNNGV. V shed 1 base and J shed 2 bases, with 14 bases lying between them. This CDR3 has 16 residues. For the CDR3, the DNA is TGTGCCAGCAGCTTAGCTAGTTGGAGGGATAACACTGAAGCTTTCTTT. Amino acids: CASSLASWRDNTEAFF.

Ten or more counts support this clonotype. This rearrangement joins TRBV12-3 or TRBV12-4 to TRBJ2-3; D may be TRBD2 (6 bases). The CDR3 is made up of 16 amino acids. The V end lost 7 bases, the J end lost 1 base, and 18 bases lay between the germline ends. CDR3 sequence reads: CASKISGALGTDTQYF. The DNA of the CDR3 is TGTGCCAGCAAGATTAGCGGCGCCCTCGGCACAGATACGCAGTATTTT.

In this sample, this clonotype turned up many times. V is TRBV28 and J is TRBJ2-7, with 9 nucleotides matching TRBD2. With 4 bases clipped from V and 5 bases from J, the junction kept 15 bases outside the gene matches. Germline CDR1 MDHEN, CDR2 SYDVKM. The CDR3 extends over 17 amino acids. This chain's CDR3 is CASSSTLGASGIHEQYF. In DNA, the CDR3 is TGTGCCAGCAGTTCAACCCTCGGGGCTAGCGGGATCCACGAGCAGTACTTC.